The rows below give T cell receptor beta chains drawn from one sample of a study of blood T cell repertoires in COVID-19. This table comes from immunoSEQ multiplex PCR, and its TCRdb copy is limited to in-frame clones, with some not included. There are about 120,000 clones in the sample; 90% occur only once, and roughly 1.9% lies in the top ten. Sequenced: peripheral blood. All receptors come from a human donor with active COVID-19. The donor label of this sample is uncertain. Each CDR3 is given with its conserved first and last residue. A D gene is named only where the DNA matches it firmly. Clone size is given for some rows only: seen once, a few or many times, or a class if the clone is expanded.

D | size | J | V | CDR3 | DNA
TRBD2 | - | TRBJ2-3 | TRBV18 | CASSPSSGGVTDTQYF | TGTGCCAGCTCGCCCAGTAGCGGGGGGGTCACAGATACGCAGTATTTT
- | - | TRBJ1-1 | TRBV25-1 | CASSEDTYGSNTEAFF | TGTGCCAGCAGTGAAGACACATACGGCTCGAACACTGAAGCTTTCTTT
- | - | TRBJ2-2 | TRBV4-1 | CASSQEQGGDTGELFF | TGCGCCAGCAGCCAAGAACAGGGGGGGGACACCGGGGAGCTGTTTTTT
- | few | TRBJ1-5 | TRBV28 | CASSLGGYSNQPQHF | TGTGCCAGCAGTTTAGGGGGCTATAGCAATCAGCCCCAGCATTTT
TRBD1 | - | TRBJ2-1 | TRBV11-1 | CASSLTGSSYNEQFF | TGTGCCAGCAGCTTGACAGGGAGCTCCTACAATGAGCAGTTCTTC
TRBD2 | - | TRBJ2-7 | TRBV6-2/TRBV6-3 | CASSSGEYYEQYF | TGTGCCAGCAGTAGCGGGGAGTACTACGAGCAGTACTTC
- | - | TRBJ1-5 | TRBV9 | CASSVSSGVNQPQHF | TGTGCCAGCAGCGTATCCTCAGGCGTTAATCAGCCCCAGCATTTT
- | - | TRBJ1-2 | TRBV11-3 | CASSLKGAGYGYTF | TGTGCCAGCAGCTTAAAAGGGGCTGGCTATGGCTACACCTTC
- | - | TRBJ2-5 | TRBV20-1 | CSASRRLETQYF | TGCAGTGCTAGTAGGCGGTTAGAGACCCAGTACTTC
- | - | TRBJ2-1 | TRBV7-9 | CASSLVLVGEQFF | TGTGCCAGCAGCTTAGTACTAGTCGGTGAGCAGTTCTTC
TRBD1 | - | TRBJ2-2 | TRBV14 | CASSRLGQTGELFF | TGTGCCAGCAGCCGGTTGGGACAGACCGGGGAGCTGTTTTTT
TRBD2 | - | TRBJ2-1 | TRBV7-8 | CASRGVWTSGVNEQFF | TGTGCCAGCAGGGGGGTTTGGACTAGCGGGGTAAATGAGCAGTTCTTC
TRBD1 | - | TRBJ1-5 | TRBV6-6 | CASSIRQGANQPQHF | TGTGCCAGCAGCATAAGACAGGGGGCGAATCAGCCCCAGCATTTT
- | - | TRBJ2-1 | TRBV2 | CASSALKNSEQFF | TGTGCCAGCAGTGCGCTTAAAAACTCTGAGCAGTTCTTC
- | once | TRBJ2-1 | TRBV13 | CASSLVGVNEQFF | TGTGCCAGCAGCTTAGTCGGGGTGAATGAGCAGTTCTTC
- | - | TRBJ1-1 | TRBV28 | CASRPGWNTEAFF | TGTGCCAGCCGACCAGGGTGGAACACTGAAGCTTTCTTT
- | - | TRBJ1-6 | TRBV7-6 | CASSLGRVEGVNSPLHF | TGTGCCAGCAGCTTAGGGCGAGTTGAGGGGGTTAATTCACCCCTCCACTTT
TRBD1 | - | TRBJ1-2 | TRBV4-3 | CASSQYRGSNSGYTF | TGCGCCAGCAGCCAGTACAGGGGGTCGAATAGTGGCTACACCTTC
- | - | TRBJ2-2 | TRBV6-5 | CASSEGTKLFF | TGTGCCAGCTCGGAGGGCACAAAGCTGTTTTTT
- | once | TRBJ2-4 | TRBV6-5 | CASSYIAGAKNIQYF | TGTGCCAGCAGTTACATAGCAGGGGCCAAAAACATTCAGTACTTC
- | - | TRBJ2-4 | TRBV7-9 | CASSPFTTLAKYF | TGTGCCAGCAGCCCGTTCACTACGTTGGCTAAGTACTTC
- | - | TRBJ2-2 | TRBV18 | CASSPLANGELFF | TGTGCCAGCTCACCATTGGCAAACGGGGAGCTGTTTTTT
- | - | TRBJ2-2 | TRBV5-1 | CASASGVTGELFF | TGCGCCAGCGCCTCAGGCGTCACCGGGGAGCTGTTTTTT
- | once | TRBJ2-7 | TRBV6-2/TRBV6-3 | CASSPSRGLKQYF | TGTGCCAGCAGTCCATCGCGGGGCCTCAAGCAGTACTTC
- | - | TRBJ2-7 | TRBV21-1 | CASSKGDRSYYEQYF | TGTGCCAGCAGTAAAGGGGACAGGAGTTACTACGAGCAGTACTTC
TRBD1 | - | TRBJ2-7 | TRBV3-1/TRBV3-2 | CASSLGQGVAEQYF | TGTGCCAGCAGCCTTGGACAGGGGGTCGCCGAGCAGTACTTC
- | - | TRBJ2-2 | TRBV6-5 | CASRTGTMFTGELFF | TGTGCCAGCAGGACCGGGACAATGTTCACCGGGGAGCTGTTTTTT
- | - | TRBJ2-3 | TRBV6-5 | CASSDFQKADTQYF | TGTGCCAGCAGCGACTTCCAGAAAGCAGATACGCAGTATTTT
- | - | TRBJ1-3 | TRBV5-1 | CASSFGYGNTIYF | TGCGCCAGCAGTTTCGGTTACGGAAACACCATATATTTT
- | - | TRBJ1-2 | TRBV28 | CASSSLAGFWYGYTF | TGTGCCAGCAGTTCCCTAGCGGGTTTTTGGTATGGCTACACCTTC
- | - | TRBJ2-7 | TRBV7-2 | CASSTGNYYEQYF | TGTGCCAGCAGCACGGGAAATTATTACGAGCAGTACTTC
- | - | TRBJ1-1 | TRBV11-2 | CASSLSGNTEAFF | TGTGCCAGCAGCTTATCAGGGAACACTGAAGCTTTCTTT
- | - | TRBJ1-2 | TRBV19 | CASSIFRPLDANYGYTF | TGTGCCAGTAGTATTTTCCGCCCTCTAGACGCTAACTATGGCTACACCTTC
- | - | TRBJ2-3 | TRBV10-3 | CAISETTDTQYF | TGTGCCATCAGTGAGACAACAGATACGCAGTATTTT
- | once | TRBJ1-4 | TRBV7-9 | CASSSFQGGRGEKLFF | TGTGCCAGCAGCTCCTTCCAGGGAGGTCGAGGTGAAAAACTGTTTTTT
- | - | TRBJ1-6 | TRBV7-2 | CASELGGPNSPLHF | TGTGCCAGTGAATTGGGGGGGCCTAATTCACCCCTCCACTTT
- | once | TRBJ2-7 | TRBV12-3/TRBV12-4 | CASSSPLEQYF | TGTGCCAGCAGTTCCCCCTTGGAGCAGTACTTC
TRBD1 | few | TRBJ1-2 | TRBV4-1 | CASSQDTGQGVRGYTF | TGCGCCAGCAGCCAAGATACGGGACAGGGCGTTCGTGGCTACACCTTC
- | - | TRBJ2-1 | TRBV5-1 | CASSTGKYNEQFF | TGCGCCAGCAGTACAGGGAAATACAATGAGCAGTTCTTC
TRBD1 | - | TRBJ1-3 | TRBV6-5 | CASRGDRRSGNTIYF | TGTGCCAGCAGGGGGGACAGGCGCTCTGGAAACACCATATATTTT